The clone carrying this T cell receptor (beta chain) has more than one count but fewer than ten. It was from unfractionated whole blood that total RNA was extracted. Each cDNA molecule in the library carried unique molecular identifiers. Original processing methods: Per-sample TCR counts ranged from about 20,000 to 750,000, median roughly 96,000. TCRdb fed the 5' RACE reads into MiXCR, producing one record per CDR3 protein. These V and J calls rely on TCRdb rather than the paper's analysis. This table has 130,000 or so distinct CDR3 sequences, around 4% appearing once. The data are from a study of human T cells and chemical hapten exposure. Study at large: Variation in per-sample TCR yields came mainly from small pooled library volume differences.

This CDR3 is 15 amino acids long. The junction had 10 bases not matched to a gene; V was cut back by 3 bases and J by 5 bases. Germline lookup yields CDR1 DFQATT and CDR2 SNEGSKA (reference sequence). The sequence derives from a female donor in good health. This chain links TRBV20-1 with TRBJ2-7; 10 bases are a match to TRBD2. CDR3 sequence: CSARRVAGGADEQYF. CDR3 bases: TGCAGTGCTAGGAGGGTAGCGGGAGGAGCCGACGAGCAGTACTTC.